This T cell receptor beta chain originates from a study of blood T cells in healthy people across ages. This clonotype has more than one count but fewer than ten. Germline V gives CDR1 SQVTM, CDR2 ANQGSEA. Between the trimmed V and J ends, which lost 4 bases and 4 bases, there was a span of 2 bases. The CDR3 has 10 residues. Using a J-beta primer mix together with a sample-barcoded 5' primer, a second PCR was run for roughly 7 to 12 cycles. Via MiXCR, TCRdb re-called the 5' RACE reads, giving one row per CDR3 protein. Found here are 750,000 or so distinct CDR3 sequences, just under 25% of them singletons; the top ten hold just under 9.5%. The same specimen was also included in a second study, on T cells of mothers and their children.

What was sequenced was blood. This clonotype was sampled from a boy aged 5-17 years in good health. The gene calls are TRBV29-1 and TRBJ1-5; unclear D gene. The DNA of the CDR3 is TGCAGCGTTGGGAATCAGCCCCAGCATTTT. Translated: CSVGNQPQHF.